The rows below give T cell receptor beta chains drawn from one sample of a study of T cell repertoires in cytomegalovirus infection. These receptors are not linked to any known antigen. TCRdb redid the calling of the reads with MiXCR, one entry per CDR3 protein. The sample records roughly 730,000 distinct CDR3 sequences, around a third being singletons. The sample here was cultured PBMCs, taken from culture after CMV antigen stimulation. These receptors originate from a human donor in good health (CMV status not recorded). Some clones in this sample may be carry-over from other donors' samples. Both conserved end residues are part of each CDR3. Each record gives: J gene, D gene, clone size, V gene, CDR3 DNA, CDR3 protein. A D gene is named only where the DNA matches it firmly. Clone size is stated in some rows and not others, as once, few, many or a class when expanded.

TRBJ1-4 | - | - | TRBV12-3/TRBV12-4 | TGTGCCAGCAGCTCCGGGGGCACAACTAATGAAAAACTGTTTTTT | CASSSGGTTNEKLFF
TRBJ1-3 | TRBD1 | - | TRBV15 | TGTGCCACCAGCAGAAGGACAGGGGGCCAGAACACCATATATTTT | CATSRRTGGQNTIYF
TRBJ1-6 | - | few | TRBV7-2 | TGTGCCAGCAGCTTTCCAACGAGCTCCTATAATTCACCCCTCCACTTT | CASSFPTSSYNSPLHF
TRBJ2-1 | - | few | TRBV6-5 | TGTGCCAGCAGTTTCGGGCTGTCCTACAATGAGCAGTTCTTC | CASSFGLSYNEQFF
TRBJ1-3 | - | few | TRBV6-1 | TGTGCCAGCGCCCGGACTACTGGAAACACCATATATTTT | CASARTTGNTIYF
TRBJ1-2 | - | - | TRBV7-2 | TGTGCCAGCAGCTTAGTACGTCCAGCTATGGGGGGCTACACCTTC | CASSLVRPAMGGYTF
TRBJ2-7 | TRBD2 | many | TRBV7-8 | TGTGCCAGCAGCCCCCCGGGACTAGCGGGAGGCGAGCAGTACTTC | CASSPPGLAGGEQYF
TRBJ1-4 | - | many | TRBV11-2 | TGTGCCAGCAGAAAAGGGCAGGGTTCGGGTGAAAAACTGTTTTTT | CASRKGQGSGEKLFF
TRBJ1-2 | - | - | TRBV12-3/TRBV12-4 | TGTGCCAGCAGCCCCATAACATCACGATACTATGGCTACACCTTC | CASSPITSRYYGYTF
TRBJ1-1 | - | few | TRBV19 | TGTGCCAGTACCCCAGTGGGGAACACTGAAGCTTTCTTT | CASTPVGNTEAFF
TRBJ2-3 | TRBD2 | few | TRBV7-2 | TGTGCCAGCAGCTCCTCGGTGAGCGGGGGGAGAGATACGCAGTATTTT | CASSSSVSGGRDTQYF
TRBJ2-3 | TRBD2 | few | TRBV6-1 | TGTGCCAGCAACGGCGGGGGGGCCCCACACGCAGATACGCAGTATTTT | CASNGGGAPHADTQYF
TRBJ2-1 | - | - | TRBV12-3/TRBV12-4 | TGTGCCAGCAGGACCTTAGATGGAGATGAGCAGTTCTTC | CASRTLDGDEQFF
TRBJ1-5 | - | many | TRBV7-6 | TGTGCCAGCAGCCCATCCGGCAATCAGCCCCAGCATTTT | CASSPSGNQPQHF
TRBJ2-7 | TRBD1 | few | TRBV7-6 | TGTGCCAGCAGCGAAGGGGGACAGGGCAGTGAGCAGTACTTC | CASSEGGQGSEQYF
TRBJ1-2 | - | - | TRBV7-2 | TGTGCCAGCAGCCCCGAAAGAACAGGGAACTATGGCTACACCTTC | CASSPERTGNYGYTF
TRBJ2-1 | TRBD2 | few | TRBV12-3/TRBV12-4 | TGTGCCAGCAGCCGAGCGGGGGAGCCCTACAATGAGCAGTTCTTC | CASSRAGEPYNEQFF
TRBJ2-1 | - | few | TRBV30 | TGTGCCTGGAGTGTTAACTACAATGAGCAGTTCTTC | CAWSVNYNEQFF
TRBJ2-7 | - | - | TRBV27 | TGTGCCAGCCCGCTCGACGGTGGCCCGTGGGAGCAGTACTTC | CASPLDGGPWEQYF
TRBJ2-1 | - | - | TRBV19 | TGTGCCAGTAGACGGGGTAGGAACAATGAGCAGTTCTTC | CASRRGRNNEQFF
TRBJ2-5 | TRBD1 | many | TRBV11-2 | TGTGCCAGCAGCTTTAACAGGGGAAAAGAGACCCAGTACTTC | CASSFNRGKETQYF
TRBJ1-2 | - | few | TRBV12-3/TRBV12-4 | TGTGCCAGCGGCCCAGGGGCGGGGGGTGGCTACACCTTC | CASGPGAGGGYTF
TRBJ2-5 | TRBD1 | - | TRBV12-3/TRBV12-4 | TGTGCCAGCAGTCGGACAGGGGGCGGGAAGCAAGAGACCCAGTACTTC | CASSRTGGGKQETQYF
TRBJ2-3 | - | many | TRBV7-2 | TGTGCCAGCAGCCCCGGGGGAGGCACAGATACGCAGTATTTT | CASSPGGGTDTQYF
TRBJ2-3 | - | many | TRBV7-2 | TGTGCCAGCAGCGGAAGATTCGTGGCTCGTCCCGATACGCAGTATTTT | CASSGRFVARPDTQYF
TRBJ2-5 | TRBD1 | - | TRBV7-1 | TGTGCCAGCAGACTCCTGGACAGGCACCAGTACTTC | CASRLLDRHQYF
TRBJ2-1 | TRBD2 | - | TRBV20-1 | TGCAGTGCCCTGGGACTAGCGGCTGACAATGAGCAGTTCTTC | CSALGLAADNEQFF
TRBJ2-2 | - | few | TRBV11-3 | TGTGCCAGCAGCTTAGGCCTGAACGGGGAGCTGTTTTTT | CASSLGLNGELFF
TRBJ1-6 | TRBD1 | few | TRBV12-3/TRBV12-4 | TGTGCCAGCAGTTTATATGGGACAGGTTATAATTCACCCCTCCACTTT | CASSLYGTGYNSPLHF
TRBJ1-6 | - | many | TRBV7-2 | TGTGCCAGCAGCTTACGCGGACAGTTGTATAATTCACCCCTCCACTTT | CASSLRGQLYNSPLHF
TRBJ1-4 | - | - | TRBV4-2 | TGTGCCAGCAGCCAAGTTGAGGCCTCCGAAAAACTGTTTTTT | CASSQVEASEKLFF
TRBJ2-7 | - | - | TRBV12-3/TRBV12-4 | TGTGCCAGCAGTTTAGGTCAGGGGATAACCTACGAGCAGTACTTC | CASSLGQGITYEQYF